This T cell receptor beta chain was sequenced during a study of shared T cell receptors in the human thymus (dated by TCRdb to about 2021). Some background on the complete study: The study examined how self-reactive, shared T-cell receptor alpha chains are generated in the human thymus.

The germline V end is reduced by 0 bases and the J end by 2 bases; junction bases left unmatched: 2. The CDR3 runs 15 amino acids, cysteine and phenylalanine included. CDR3 DNA only is kept here, 45 bases in frame from base 1. The germline V gene provides CDR1 SGHRS and CDR2 YFSETQ. This clone was detected only a few times. Its antigen is unknown. No base-level quality is on record; no much larger clone is a single base apart. Preparation of the library involved the immunoSEQ multiplex PCR assay. TCRdb took this table from immuneACCESS and kept in-frame rearrangements with V and J called. Such tables lack part of the clones; where checked against another copy, unresolved V genes explain under half of the gap, and the rest is unexplained. The sample records fewer than 700,000 clones, approximately 88% of which are singletons. 0.008% to 0.011% of the sample rests with the top ten. The same sample was also used in a study of human thymus T cells. Looking at the second paper: In Finland, the donors were immunologically healthy infants who were having open corrective cardiac surgery for congenital heart defects. Thymus tissue was obtained as surgical resects removed during corrective cardiac surgery. V and J gene segment usage appeared biased in both thymic and peripheral blood repertoires. The related research found that thymic TCR repertoires overlapped highly between unrelated individuals. The study described the TCR alpha and beta repertoires in under ten infant thymus samples and a few matching peripheral blood samples. Donor ages ranging from roughly 6 to 250 days were recorded, and five to seven male and a couple of female infants were included in the cohort. Thymocytes were released mechanically from tissue and stored at -70 °C as pellets of about 10-34 million cells. A QIAsymphony instrument was used to extract genomic DNA from the frozen cell pellets. Using the immunoSEQ multiplex PCR assay, the TCRB and TCRAD loci were amplified from a standardized quantity of quality-controlled genomic DNA. The V(D)J region was spanned by amplicons of a length sufficient to cover the CDR3 and to identify V and J genes. The amplicons were sequenced on an Illumina platform via the commercial immunoSEQ service. Primer bias and sequencing errors were corrected using previously described methods, and TCRAD and TCRB definitions followed the IMGT database. Repertoires were analysed with immunoSEQ Analyzer 3.0 and VDJTools, covering basic statistics, V/J segment usage, diversity estimates, rarefaction and pairwise overlap. Diversity was estimated using the Chao1, ChaoE, Efron-Thisted, Shannon and inverse Simpson indices, and was also estimated on datasets down-sampled to the size of the smallest sample. For repertoire overlap, CDR3 nucleotide sequence, V gene and J gene had to match strictly, and clustering was done by Jaccard-based multidimensional scaling. On average, about 810,000 unique TCRB clonotypes were obtained from thymus samples, compared with about 84,000 from blood samples.

The chain is made from TRBV5-1 and TRBJ2-7; 10 bases in the middle match TRBD2. This receptor was taken from a boy younger than two with a congenital heart defect. Donor details come from another sample of the same person, matched by shared clones. The sequenced sample consisted of thymocytes. The CDR3 protein: CASSLGTSGAYEQYF. The bases read TGCGCCAGCAGCTTGGGGACTAGCGGAGCCTACGAGCAGTACTTC. Reference TRBV5-1 and TRBJ2-7 proteins supply the regions before and after the CDR3; the full variable domain is: KAGVTQTPRYLIKTRGQQVTLSCSPISGHRSVSWYQQTPGQGLQFLFEYFSETQRNKGNFPGRFSGRQFSNSRSEMNVSTLELGDSALYLCASSLGTSGAYEQYFGPGTRLTVT.